This T cell receptor (beta chain) originates from a study of low-dose radiotherapy and immunotherapy resistance in tumors. Across the study: Cohort 1 was given 0.5 Gy fractions every 2 weeks, 6.5 Gy in total. Intravenous cyclophosphamide 200 mg/m2 was given every two weeks, one day before radiation and immunotherapy.

This CDR3 is 15 amino acids long. V lost 6 bases, J lost 2 bases, and 7 bases stayed unmatched. Germline CDR1 and CDR2: DFQATT and SNEGSKA (reference sequence). This clonotype has ten or more counts. TRAV- and TRBV-specific primers were used for first-strand cDNA, which covered alpha and beta chains. TCR amplification involved 15 to 20 PCR cycles with a constant-region primer and V-primer adapter. From the reads, TCRdb called clonotypes with MiXCR, one entry per CDR3 protein. The data show over 70,000 distinct CDR3 sequences, with more than 25% seen just once and more than 9.5% held by the top ten. This sample's time point: before trial treatment.

The starting material was PBMCs, obtained before treatment. The chain joins TRBV20-1 to TRBJ2-1; the match to TRBD1 covers 10 bases. This clonotype originated in a female donor with ovarian cancer. The CDR3 bases are TGCAGTGCGGGGGACAGGGGAAGGCCCTACAATGAGCAGTTCTTC. Protein: CSAGDRGRPYNEQFF.